The 20 T cell receptor beta chains listed next were all sequenced from one sample in a study of response to subunit inactivated influenza vaccine. TCRdb redid the calling of the RT-PCR reads with MiXCR, one entry per CDR3 protein. The sample lists approximately 480,000 distinct CDR3 sequences, roughly 9.8% seen once, with around 12% in the top ten. Sequencing was performed on PBMCs from blood, taken roughly 6 weeks after vaccination. The source of these receptors is a man in his forties or fifties who received an inactivated influenza vaccine.

This clonotype was seen more than once but under ten times. The rearrangement uses TRBV5-1 and TRBJ1-1, with D unresolved. The V gene lost 4 bases and the J gene lost 1 base, with 11 bases spanning the gap. CDR3 length: 14 amino acids. CDR1 is SGHRS, CDR2 YFSETQ, per germline. The CDR3 loop is CASSRTPGNTEAFF. The CDR3 coding sequence is TGCGCCAGCAGCCGGACCCCGGGGAACACTGAAGCTTTCTTT.

The J gene is TRBJ2-3, the V gene TRBV7-7; D is perhaps TRBD1 or TRBD2 (6 bases each). Germline loops: CDR1 SSHAT, CDR2 FNYEAQ (reference sequence). Trimming stripped 4 bases from V and 9 bases from J, with 14 bases between. The CDR3 consists of 13 residues. CDR3 sequence: CASSSTGAGTQYF. DNA of the CDR3: TGTGCCAGCAGCTCAACGGGGGCGGGAACGCAGTATTTT. Full variable domain (outside the CDR3, taken from reference TRBV7-7 and TRBJ2-3): GAGVSQSPRYKVTKRGQDVTLRCDPISSHATLYWYQQALGQGPEFLTYFNYEAQPDKSGLPSDRFSAERPEGSISTLTIQRTEQRDSAMYRCASSSTGAGTQYFGPGTRLTVL.

This clonotype has at least ten counts. The rearrangement uses TRBV29-1 and TRBJ1-3; the D gene is possibly TRBD1 (5 bases). This CDR3 is 14 amino acids long. Deletions cut 3 bases from V and 1 base from J, with 10 bases between. Germline-derived CDR1 and CDR2 are SQVTM and ANQGSEA. CDR3 coding DNA: TGCAGCGTTGATTCAGCAGGGTCTGGAAACACCATATATTTT. The encoded protein is CSVDSAGSGNTIYF.

Details on this clonotype: Being one base from a much bigger clone, this may be a read error. This chain joins TRBV7-2 and TRBJ2-1; 8 nucleotides agree with TRBD2. Per the germline V gene, CDR1 is SGHTA and CDR2 is FQGNSA. CDR3 size: 15 residues. For the CDR3, the DNA is TGTGCCTGCAGCTTTTGGCGGGGGGTCAACAATGAGCAGTTCTTC. It encodes CACSFWRGVNNEQFF.

The chain carries TRBV7-2 and TRBJ2-3; 13 bases fit TRBD2. The germline V gene encodes CDR1 SGHTA and CDR2 FQGNSA. With 5 bases clipped from V and 6 bases from J, the junction kept 11 bases outside the gene matches. The CDR3 extends over 17 amino acids. CDR3 sequence (DNA): TGTGCCAGCAGCCACGGCCGACTAGCGGGAGGTGGTGATACGCAGTATTTT. Translating it yields CASSHGRLAGGGDTQYF.

The chain combines TRBV29-1 with TRBJ2-5; the D call may be TRBD1 or TRBD2 (5 bases each). Germline loops: CDR1 SQVTM, CDR2 ANQGSEA. This CDR3 region has 13 residues. Trimming shortened V by 4 bases and J by 4 bases, and 13 bases separated the two germline ends. CDR3 sequence: CSVARQSGETQYF. DNA for the CDR3: TGCAGCGTTGCTCGACAGAGCGGAGAGACCCAGTACTTC.

This clonotype was counted between two and nine times. The chain links TRBV28 to TRBJ1-6, with D perhaps matching TRBD1 (6 bases). Trimming took off 6 bases at V and 10 bases at J, with 25 bases between the two ends. The CDR3 has 17 amino acids. Germline V CDR1 and CDR2: MDHEN, SYDVKM. The CDR3 DNA reads TGTGCCAGCAGACCCACCCGGGCGGGGATAAGGGGGTCACCCCTCCACTTT. It is translated as CASRPTRAGIRGSPLHF.

The genes are TRBV7-2 and TRBJ2-7, with 9 bases lining up with TRBD1. Trimming at V came to 1 base and at J to 1 base, leaving 5 bases not matched to a gene. The CDR3 is 16 amino acids. Germline loops: CDR1 SGHTA, CDR2 FQGNSA. CDR3 coding DNA: TGTGCCAGCAGCTTAGTGGGGGACAGGGTTTCCTACGAGCAGTACTTC. It encodes CASSLVGDRVSYEQYF.

The CDR3 bases are TGTGCCACCAGCAGAGCTGGGACGGGCACAGATACGCAGTATTTT. It codes for CATSRAGTGTDTQYF. This sequence joins TRBV15 and TRBJ2-3; D is tentatively TRBD1 or TRBD2 (5 bases each). Germline CDR1 is LNHNV and CDR2 is YYDKDF (reference sequence). This CDR3 contains 15 residues. Trimming removed 1 base at V and 1 base at J, with 9 bases between.

There are many counts of this clonotype. The chain couples TRBV9 to TRBJ2-7; no firm D call. Germline V gene data show CDR1 as SGDLS and CDR2 as YYNGEE. This CDR3 region has 14 residues. Trimming took off 3 bases at V and 6 bases at J, with 16 bases between the two ends. DNA of the CDR3: TGTGCCAGCAGCGCCGACCTGGGATTGAGCGAGCAGTACTTC. This codes for CASSADLGLSEQYF.

This clonotype was recorded many times. The chain carries TRBV10-3 and TRBJ2-7; D gene uncertain. Germline CDR1 ENHRY, CDR2 SYGVKD. The CDR3 sequence is 13 residues long. The CDR3 DNA sequence: TGTGCAACAATCCCGGCTACCTACACGGAGCAGTACTTC. Residues: CATIPATYTEQYF.

There are a few counts of this clonotype. The CDR3 DNA sequence: TGTGCCAGCAGTTACTCGATGGGGGGACAGCCCCAGCATTTT. Protein: CASSYSMGGQPQHF. V and J are TRBV6-5 and TRBJ1-5, with a possible D match to TRBD1 (5 bases). Trimming took 0 bases from V and 7 from J, leaving 10 bases between them. The CDR3 covers 14 residues. The germline CDR1 and CDR2 sequences are MNHEY and SVGAGI.

This clonotype was observed a handful of times. CDR3 DNA sequence: TGTGCCAGCAGTACCGTGTACACTGAAGCTTTCTTT. This sequence encodes CASSTVYTEAFF. The chain has TRBV28 and TRBJ1-1; D is unclear. V shed 5 bases and J shed 3 bases, with 7 bases lying between them. The CDR3 length is 12 residues. Per the germline V gene, CDR1 is MDHEN and CDR2 is SYDVKM.

The V gene is TRBV4-1, the J gene TRBJ1-5, with 7 bases identical to TRBD1. CDR1 and CDR2 from the germline V gene are MGHRA and YSYEKL. CDR3 length: 15 amino acids. Trimming at V came to 3 bases and at J to 7 bases, leaving 9 bases not matched to a gene. The CDR3 nucleotides are TGCGCCAGCAGCCAGAGGACAGGCGGAGGGCAGCCCCAGCATTTT. Translated: CASSQRTGGGQPQHF.

At least ten counts were recorded for this clonotype. The V and J genes are TRBV5-1 and TRBJ2-7, with D perhaps TRBD1 or TRBD2 (5 bases each). Trimming stripped 3 bases from V and 3 bases from J, with 10 bases between. CDR1 and CDR2 from the germline V gene are SGHRS and YFSETQ. The CDR3 consists of 13 residues. CDR3 region: CASSWDGLYEQYF. The CDR3 nucleotides read TGCGCCAGCAGCTGGGACGGTCTCTACGAGCAGTACTTC.

Only a few counts were recorded for this clonotype. The chain combines TRBV29-1 with TRBJ2-3, with D maybe TRBD2 (6 bases). Germline assignment: CDR1 SQVTM and CDR2 ANQGSEA. The length of the CDR3 is 14 residues. V was clipped by 3 bases and J by 0 bases, with 10 bases between them. CDR3 amino acids: CSVDGGASTDTQYF. The CDR3, as DNA: TGCAGCGTTGACGGCGGGGCTAGCACAGATACGCAGTATTTT.

The V and J genes are TRBV12-3 or TRBV12-4 and TRBJ1-5; D not resolved. The CDR3 consists of 11 residues. V shed 5 bases and J shed 5 bases, with 4 bases lying between them. The CDR3 region is CASSRDQPQHF. CDR3 nucleotides: TGTGCCAGCAGTCGGGATCAGCCCCAGCATTTT.

This clonotype has more than one count but fewer than ten. The V call is TRBV12-5, the J call TRBJ2-1, with 10 bases lining up with TRBD2. Germline CDR1 reads LGHNT; CDR2 reads FRNRAP. The CDR3 totals 13 residues. J gave up 9 bases and V 3 bases, and 2 bases lay outside the gene matches. The CDR3 protein is CASGFGLAAEQFF. CDR3 DNA sequence: TGTGCTAGTGGTTTCGGACTAGCGGCTGAGCAGTTCTTC. The full variable domain, completed using reference TRBV12-5 and TRBJ2-1, is DARVTQTPRHKVTEMGQEVTMRCQPILGHNTVFWYRQTMMQGLELLAYFRNRAPLDDSGMPKDRFSAEMPDATLATLKIQPSEPRDSAVYFCASGFGLAAEQFFGPGTRLTVL.

In its sample, this clonotype was seen many times. The chain links TRBV10-3 to TRBJ1-2; no definite D call. The V end lost 7 bases, the J end lost 4 bases, and 13 bases lay between the germline ends. CDR3 size: 13 residues. Germline V gene data show CDR1 as ENHRY and CDR2 as SYGVKD. The CDR3 nucleotides read TGTGCCATCAAATATCAGACCGCCTATGGCTACACCTTC. Residues: CAIKYQTAYGYTF.

This chain uses TRBV5-1 with TRBJ2-3, with 8 bases that match TRBD2. The CDR3 is made up of 16 amino acids. CDR1 and CDR2 (germline): SGHRS, YFSETQ. The ends lost 1 base at V and 1 base at J; junction bases unmatched: 5. In DNA form, the CDR3 reads TGCGCCAGCAGCTTGAACAGCGGGAGCGGCACAGATACGCAGTATTTT. This translates into CASSLNSGSGTDTQYF.